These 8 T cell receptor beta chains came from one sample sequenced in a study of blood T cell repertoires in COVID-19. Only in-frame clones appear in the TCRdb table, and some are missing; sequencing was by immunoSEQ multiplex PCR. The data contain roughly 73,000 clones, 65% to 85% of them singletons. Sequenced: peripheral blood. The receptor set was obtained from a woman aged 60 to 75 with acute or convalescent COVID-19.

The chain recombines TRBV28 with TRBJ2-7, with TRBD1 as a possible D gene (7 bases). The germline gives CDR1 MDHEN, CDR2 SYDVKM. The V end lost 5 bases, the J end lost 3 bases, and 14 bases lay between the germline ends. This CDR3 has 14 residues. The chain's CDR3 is CASSRPGGGYEQYF. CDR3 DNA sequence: TGTGCCAGCAGTCGGCCAGGGGGAGGCTACGAGCAGTACTTC.

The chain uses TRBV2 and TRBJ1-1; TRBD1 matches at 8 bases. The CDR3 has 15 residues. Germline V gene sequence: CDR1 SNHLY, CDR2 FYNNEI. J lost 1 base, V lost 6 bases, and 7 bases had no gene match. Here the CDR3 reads CASRVQGVTNTEAFF. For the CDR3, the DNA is TGTGCCAGCAGGGTACAGGGGGTTACGAACACTGAAGCTTTCTTT.

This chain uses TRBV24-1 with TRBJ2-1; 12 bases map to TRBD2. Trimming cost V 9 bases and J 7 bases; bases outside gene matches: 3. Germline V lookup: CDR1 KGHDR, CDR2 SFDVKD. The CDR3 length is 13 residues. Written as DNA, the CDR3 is TGTGCCACCGGGGGACTAGCGGGTAATGAGCAGTTCTTC. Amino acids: CATGGLAGNEQFF.

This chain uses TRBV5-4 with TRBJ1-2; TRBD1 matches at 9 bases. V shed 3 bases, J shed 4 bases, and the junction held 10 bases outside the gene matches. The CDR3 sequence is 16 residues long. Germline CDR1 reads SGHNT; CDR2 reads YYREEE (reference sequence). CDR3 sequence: CASSSRNRGQFYGYTF. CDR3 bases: TGTGCCAGCAGCTCCCGAAACAGGGGGCAGTTCTATGGCTACACCTTC.

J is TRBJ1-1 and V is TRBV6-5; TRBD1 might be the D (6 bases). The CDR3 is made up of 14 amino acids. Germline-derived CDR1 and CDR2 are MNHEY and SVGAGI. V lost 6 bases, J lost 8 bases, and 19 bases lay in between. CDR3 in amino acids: CASRKTGTRVEAFF. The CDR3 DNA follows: TGTGCCAGCAGAAAAACAGGGACGCGGGTGGAAGCTTTCTTT.

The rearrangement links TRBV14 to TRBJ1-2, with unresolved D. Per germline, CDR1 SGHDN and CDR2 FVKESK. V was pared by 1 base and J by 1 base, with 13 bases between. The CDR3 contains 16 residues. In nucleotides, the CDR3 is TGTGCCAGCAGCCAAGTCGGCGGTCCTGGTAACTATGGCTACACCTTC. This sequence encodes CASSQVGGPGNYGYTF.

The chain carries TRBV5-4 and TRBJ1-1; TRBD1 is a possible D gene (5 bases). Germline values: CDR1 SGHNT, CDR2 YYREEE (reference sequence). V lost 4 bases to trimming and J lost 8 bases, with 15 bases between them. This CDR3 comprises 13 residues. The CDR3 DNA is TGTGCCAGCAGCGAACAGGAGGGGCTCGAAGCTTTCTTT. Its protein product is CASSEQEGLEAFF.

The CDR3 nucleotides read TGTGCCAGTACTTCCGGAACAGGGGGCAACCAAAACATTCAGTACTTC. Protein product: CASTSGTGGNQNIQYF. J is TRBJ2-4 and V is TRBV19, with TRBD1 matching over 9 bases. The junction had 12 bases not matched to a gene; V was cut back by 7 bases and J by 5 bases. Germline CDR1 is LNHDA and CDR2 is SQIVND (reference sequence). This CDR3 contains 16 residues.